The source of this T cell receptor (beta chain) is a study of Tregs in tolerant kidney transplant recipients. Study observations and caveats: Antigen-driven expansion was suggested because donor-specific Tregs expanded more than all Tregs in tolerant patients.

Regarding this clone: What it recognizes is unknown.

Repertoires were generated with immunoSEQ multiplex PCR, while TCRdb's copy carries only in-frame clones and drops some. Among 62,000 or so clones listed, approximately 98% were seen once. Unmatched junction bases numbered 3, after V lost 5 bases and J lost 7 bases. Germline CDR1 reads SGHTA; CDR2 reads FQGNSA. This CDR3 region has 12 residues. CD4+CD25+CD127- Tregs, CD4+CD25- non-Tregs, CD4 and CD8 cells were sorted. The J gene is TRBJ1-2, the V gene TRBV7-2, with 8 nucleotides matching TRBD1. This sequence originates from a human donor who received a combined kidney and bone marrow transplant. Source: Tregs from blood, taken before the transplant. CDR3 protein: CASSVDRVGYTF. The DNA for the CDR3 is TGTGCCAGCAGCGTGGACAGGGTTGGCTACACCTTC.